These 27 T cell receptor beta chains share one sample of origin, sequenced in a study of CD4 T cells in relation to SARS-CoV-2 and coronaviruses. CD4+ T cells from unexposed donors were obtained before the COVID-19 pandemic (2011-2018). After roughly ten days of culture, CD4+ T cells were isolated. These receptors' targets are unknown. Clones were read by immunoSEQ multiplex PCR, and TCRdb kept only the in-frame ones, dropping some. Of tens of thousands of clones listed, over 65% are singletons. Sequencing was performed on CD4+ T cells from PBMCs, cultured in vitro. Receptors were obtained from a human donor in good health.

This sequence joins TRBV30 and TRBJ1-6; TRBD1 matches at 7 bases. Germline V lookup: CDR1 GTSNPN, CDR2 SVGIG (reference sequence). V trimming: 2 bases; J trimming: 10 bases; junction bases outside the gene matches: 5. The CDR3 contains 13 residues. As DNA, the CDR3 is TGTGCCTGGAGTAATCAGGGGGGGTCACCCCTCCACTTT. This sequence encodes CAWSNQGGSPLHF. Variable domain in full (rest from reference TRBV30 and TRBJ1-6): SQTIHQWPATLVQPVGSPLSLECTVEGTSNPNLYWYRQAAGRGLQLLFYSVGIGQISSEVPQNLSASRPQDRQFILSSKKLLLSDSGFYLCAWSNQGGSPLHFGNGTRLTVT.

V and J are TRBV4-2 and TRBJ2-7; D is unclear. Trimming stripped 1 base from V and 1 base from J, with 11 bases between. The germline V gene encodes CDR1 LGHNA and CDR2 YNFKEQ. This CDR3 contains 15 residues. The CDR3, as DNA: TGTGCCAGCAGCCAAGGCGAAGCAGAGTCCTACGAGCAGTACTTC. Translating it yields CASSQGEAESYEQYF.

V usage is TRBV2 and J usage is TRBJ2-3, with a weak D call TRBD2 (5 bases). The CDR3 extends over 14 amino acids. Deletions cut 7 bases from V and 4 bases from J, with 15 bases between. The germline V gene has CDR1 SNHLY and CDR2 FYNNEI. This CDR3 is CASNPGYGPDTQYF. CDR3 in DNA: TGTGCCAGCAATCCGGGATACGGACCAGATACGCAGTATTTT.

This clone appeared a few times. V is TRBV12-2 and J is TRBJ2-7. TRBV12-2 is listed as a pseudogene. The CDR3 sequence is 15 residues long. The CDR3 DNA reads TGTGCAAGTCGCTCTGACCCATCCTGGGTTTCCGAGCAGTACTTC. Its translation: CASRSDPSWVSEQYF.

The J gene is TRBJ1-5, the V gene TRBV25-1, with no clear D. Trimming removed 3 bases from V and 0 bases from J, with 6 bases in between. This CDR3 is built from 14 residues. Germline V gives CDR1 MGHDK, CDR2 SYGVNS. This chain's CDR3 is CASSDHYSNQPQHF. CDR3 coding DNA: TGTGCCAGCAGTGACCACTATAGCAATCAGCCCCAGCATTTT.

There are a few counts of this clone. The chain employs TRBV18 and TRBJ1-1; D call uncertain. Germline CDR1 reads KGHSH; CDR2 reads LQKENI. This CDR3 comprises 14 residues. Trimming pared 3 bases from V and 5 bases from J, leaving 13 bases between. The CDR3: CASSPRSSSTEAFF. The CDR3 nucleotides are TGTGCCAGCTCACCGAGGAGCAGTTCAACTGAAGCTTTCTTT. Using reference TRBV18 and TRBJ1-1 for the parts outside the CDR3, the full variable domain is NAGVMQNPRHLVRRRGQEARLRCSPMKGHSHVYWYRQLPEEGLKFMVYLQKENIIDESGMPKERFSAEFPKEGPSILRIQQVVRGDSAAYFCASSPRSSSTEAFFGQGTRLTVV.

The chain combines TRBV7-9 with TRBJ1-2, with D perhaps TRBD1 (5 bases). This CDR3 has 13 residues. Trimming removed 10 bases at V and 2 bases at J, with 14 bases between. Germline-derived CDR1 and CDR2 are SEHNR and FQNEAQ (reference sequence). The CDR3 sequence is CAIEQAENYGYTF. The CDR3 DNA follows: TGTGCCATCGAACAGGCAGAAAACTATGGCTACACCTTC.

In DNA form, the CDR3 reads TGCGCCAGCAGCTTGGCTCTCAGCACCAGCTCTGGAAACACCATATATTTT. It is translated as CASSLALSTSSGNTIYF. V is TRBV5-1 and J is TRBJ1-3; D gene unclear. The V end was cut by 0 bases, the J end by 0 bases, with 13 bases between. Germline lookup yields CDR1 SGHRS and CDR2 YFSETQ. The CDR3 consists of 17 residues.

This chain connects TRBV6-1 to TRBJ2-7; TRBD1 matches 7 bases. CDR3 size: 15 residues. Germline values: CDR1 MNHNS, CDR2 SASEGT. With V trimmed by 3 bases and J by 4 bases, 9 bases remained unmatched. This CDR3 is CASSDRNRGIYEQYF. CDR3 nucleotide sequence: TGTGCCAGCAGTGACCGGAACAGGGGAATATACGAGCAGTACTTC.

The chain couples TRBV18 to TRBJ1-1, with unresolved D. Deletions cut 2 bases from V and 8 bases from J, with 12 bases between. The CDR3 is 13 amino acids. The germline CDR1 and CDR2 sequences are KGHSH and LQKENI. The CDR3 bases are TGTGCCAGCTCACCAGGAACGTATGGGGAAGCTTTCTTT. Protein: CASSPGTYGEAFF.

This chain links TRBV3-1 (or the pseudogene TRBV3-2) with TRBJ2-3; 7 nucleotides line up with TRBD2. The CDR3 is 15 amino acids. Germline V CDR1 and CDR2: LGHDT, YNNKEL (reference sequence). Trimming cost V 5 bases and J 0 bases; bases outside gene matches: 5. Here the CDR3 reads CASSLGGRSTDTQYF. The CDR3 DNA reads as TGTGCCAGCAGCTTGGGCGGGAGAAGCACAGATACGCAGTATTTT.

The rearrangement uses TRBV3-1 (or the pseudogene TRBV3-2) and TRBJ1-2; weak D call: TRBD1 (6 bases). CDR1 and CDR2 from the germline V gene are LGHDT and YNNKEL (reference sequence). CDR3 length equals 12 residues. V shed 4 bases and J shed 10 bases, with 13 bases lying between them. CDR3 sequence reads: CASSPSTGLYTF. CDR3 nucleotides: TGTGCCAGCAGCCCTAGTACAGGGCTCTACACCTTC.

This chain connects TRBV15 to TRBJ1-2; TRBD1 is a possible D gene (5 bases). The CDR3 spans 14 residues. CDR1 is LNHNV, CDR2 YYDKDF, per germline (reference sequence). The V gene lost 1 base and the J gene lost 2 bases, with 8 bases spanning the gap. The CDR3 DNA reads TGTGCCACCAGCAGAGCCGACAGAAACTATGGCTACACCTTC. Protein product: CATSRADRNYGYTF.

In DNA form, the CDR3 reads TGTGCCAGCAGCGCCGGGACTAGCGGGAGTTTTGGGACCCAGTACTTC. Amino acid sequence: CASSAGTSGSFGTQYF. This chain connects TRBV2 to TRBJ2-5; 14 nucleotides agree with TRBD2. V lost 6 bases to trimming and J lost 7 bases; unmatched junction nucleotides: 10. CDR1 and CDR2 from the germline V gene are SNHLY and FYNNEI. The CDR3 contains 16 residues.

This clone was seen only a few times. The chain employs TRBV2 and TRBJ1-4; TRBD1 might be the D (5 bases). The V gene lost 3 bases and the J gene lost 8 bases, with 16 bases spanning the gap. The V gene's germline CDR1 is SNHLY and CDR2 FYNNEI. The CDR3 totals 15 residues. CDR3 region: CASSDLGRRREKLFF. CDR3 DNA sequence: TGTGCCAGCAGTGACTTGGGGCGACGTCGGGAAAAACTGTTTTTT.

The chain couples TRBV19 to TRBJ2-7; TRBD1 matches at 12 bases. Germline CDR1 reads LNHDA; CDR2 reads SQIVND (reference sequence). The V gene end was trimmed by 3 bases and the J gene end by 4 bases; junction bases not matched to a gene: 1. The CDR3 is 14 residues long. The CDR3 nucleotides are TGTGCCAGTAGTATGGGACAGGGGGCTTACGAGCAGTACTTC. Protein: CASSMGQGAYEQYF.

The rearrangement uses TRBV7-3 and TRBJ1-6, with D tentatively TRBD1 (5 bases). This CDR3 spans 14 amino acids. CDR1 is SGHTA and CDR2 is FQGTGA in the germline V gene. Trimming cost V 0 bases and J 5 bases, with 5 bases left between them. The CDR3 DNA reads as TGTGCCAGCAGCTTAACGGGGGATAATTCACCCCTCCACTTT. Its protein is CASSLTGDNSPLHF.

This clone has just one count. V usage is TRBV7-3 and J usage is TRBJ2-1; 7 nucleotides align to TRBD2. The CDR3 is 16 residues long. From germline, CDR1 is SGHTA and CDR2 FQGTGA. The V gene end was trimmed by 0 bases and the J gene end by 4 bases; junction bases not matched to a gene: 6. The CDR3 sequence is CASSLTRSGTYNEQFF. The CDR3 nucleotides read TGTGCCAGCAGCTTAACGAGGAGCGGGACTTACAATGAGCAGTTCTTC.

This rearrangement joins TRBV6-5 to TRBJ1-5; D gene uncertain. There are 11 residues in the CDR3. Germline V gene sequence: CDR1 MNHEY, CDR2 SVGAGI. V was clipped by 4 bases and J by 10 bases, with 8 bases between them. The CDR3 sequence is CASSLNSPQHF. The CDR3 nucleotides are TGTGCCAGCAGTTTAAACTCCCCCCAGCATTTT.

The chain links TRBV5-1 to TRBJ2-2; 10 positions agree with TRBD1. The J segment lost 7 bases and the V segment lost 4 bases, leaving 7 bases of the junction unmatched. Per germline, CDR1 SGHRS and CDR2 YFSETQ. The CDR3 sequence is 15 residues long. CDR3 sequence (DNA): TGCGCCAGCAGCCCGGAGACAGGGGGCAGCGGGGAGCTGTTTTTT. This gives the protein CASSPETGGSGELFF.

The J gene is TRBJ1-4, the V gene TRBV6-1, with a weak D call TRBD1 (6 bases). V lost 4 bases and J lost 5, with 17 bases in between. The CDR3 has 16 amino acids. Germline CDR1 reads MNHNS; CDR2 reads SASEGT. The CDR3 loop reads CASSGRNRDGNEKLFF. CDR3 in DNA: TGTGCCAGCAGTGGTCGCAACAGGGACGGCAATGAAAAACTGTTTTTT.

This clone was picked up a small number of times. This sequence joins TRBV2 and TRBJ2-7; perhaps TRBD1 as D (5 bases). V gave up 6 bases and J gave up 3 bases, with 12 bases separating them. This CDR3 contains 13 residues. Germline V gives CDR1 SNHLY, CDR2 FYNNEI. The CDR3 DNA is TGTGCCAGCAGCCAACAGGAGATCTACGAGCAGTACTTC. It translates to CASSQQEIYEQYF.

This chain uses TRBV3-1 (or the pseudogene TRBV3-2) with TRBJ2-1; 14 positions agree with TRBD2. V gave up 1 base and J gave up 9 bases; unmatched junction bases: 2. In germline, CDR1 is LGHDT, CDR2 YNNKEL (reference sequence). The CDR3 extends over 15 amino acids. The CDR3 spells CASSQGLAGGSEQFF. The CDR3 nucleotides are TGTGCCAGCAGCCAAGGACTAGCGGGAGGGAGTGAGCAGTTCTTC.

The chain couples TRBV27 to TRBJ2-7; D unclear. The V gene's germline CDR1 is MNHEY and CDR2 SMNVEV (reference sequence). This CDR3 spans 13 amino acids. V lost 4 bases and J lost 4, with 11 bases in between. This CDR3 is CASSSPAKYEQYF. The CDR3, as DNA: TGTGCCAGCAGTTCCCCCGCTAAGTACGAGCAGTACTTC.

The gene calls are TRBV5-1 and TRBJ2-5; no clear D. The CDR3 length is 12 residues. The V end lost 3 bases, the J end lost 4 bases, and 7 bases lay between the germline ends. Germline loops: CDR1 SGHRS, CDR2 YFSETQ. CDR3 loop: CASSSTRETQYF. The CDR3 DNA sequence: TGCGCCAGCAGCTCGACAAGAGAGACCCAGTACTTC.

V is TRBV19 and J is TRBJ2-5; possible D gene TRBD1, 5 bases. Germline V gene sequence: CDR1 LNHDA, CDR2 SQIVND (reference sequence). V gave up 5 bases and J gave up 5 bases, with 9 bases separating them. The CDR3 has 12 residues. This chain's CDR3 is CASSDQGETQYF. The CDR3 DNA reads TGTGCCAGTAGTGATCAGGGTGAGACCCAGTACTTC.

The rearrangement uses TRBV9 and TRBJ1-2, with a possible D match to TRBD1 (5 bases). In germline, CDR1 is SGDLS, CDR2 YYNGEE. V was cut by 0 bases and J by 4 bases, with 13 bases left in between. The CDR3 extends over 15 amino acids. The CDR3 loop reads CASSVDGDALYGYTF. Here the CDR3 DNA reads TGTGCCAGCAGCGTAGATGGGGACGCCCTCTATGGCTACACCTTC.